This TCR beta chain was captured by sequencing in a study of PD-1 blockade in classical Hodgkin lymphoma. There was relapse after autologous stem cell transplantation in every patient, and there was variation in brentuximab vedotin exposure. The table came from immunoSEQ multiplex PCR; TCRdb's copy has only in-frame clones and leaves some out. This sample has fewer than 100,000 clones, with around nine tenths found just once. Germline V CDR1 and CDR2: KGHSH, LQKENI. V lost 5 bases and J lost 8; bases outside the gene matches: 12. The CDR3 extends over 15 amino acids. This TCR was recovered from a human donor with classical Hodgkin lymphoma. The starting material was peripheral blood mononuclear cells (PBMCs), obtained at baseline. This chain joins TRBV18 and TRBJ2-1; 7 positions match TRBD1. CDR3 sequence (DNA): TGTGCCAGCTCAGCGATCAGGGGGTCGGGGTATGAGCAGTTCTTC. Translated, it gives CASSAIRGSGYEQFF.